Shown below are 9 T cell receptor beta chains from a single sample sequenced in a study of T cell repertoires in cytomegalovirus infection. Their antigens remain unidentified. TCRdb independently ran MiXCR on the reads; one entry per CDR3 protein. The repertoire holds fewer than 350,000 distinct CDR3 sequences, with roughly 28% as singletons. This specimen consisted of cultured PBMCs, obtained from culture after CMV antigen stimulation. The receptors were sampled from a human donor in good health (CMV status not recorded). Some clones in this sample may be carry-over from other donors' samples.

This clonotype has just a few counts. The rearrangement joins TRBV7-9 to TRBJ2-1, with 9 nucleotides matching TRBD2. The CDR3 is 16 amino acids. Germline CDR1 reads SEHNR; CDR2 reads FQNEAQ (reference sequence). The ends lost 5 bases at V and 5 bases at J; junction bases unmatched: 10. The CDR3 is CASSTLYGTSNNEQFF. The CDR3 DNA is TGTGCCAGCAGCACACTCTACGGGACTAGCAACAATGAGCAGTTCTTC.

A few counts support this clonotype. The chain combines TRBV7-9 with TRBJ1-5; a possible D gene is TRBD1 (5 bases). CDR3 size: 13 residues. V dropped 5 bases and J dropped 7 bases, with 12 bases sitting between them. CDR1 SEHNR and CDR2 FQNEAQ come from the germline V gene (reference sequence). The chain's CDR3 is CASSRGRRQPQHF. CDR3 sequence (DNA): TGTGCCAGCAGCAGGGGACGTCGGCAGCCCCAGCATTTT.

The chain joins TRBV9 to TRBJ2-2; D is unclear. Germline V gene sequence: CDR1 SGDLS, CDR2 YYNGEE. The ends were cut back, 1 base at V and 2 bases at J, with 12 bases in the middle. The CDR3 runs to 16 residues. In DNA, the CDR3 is TGTGCCAGCAGCGTATACCACGTCCAAAACACCGGGGAGCTGTTTTTT. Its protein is CASSVYHVQNTGELFF.

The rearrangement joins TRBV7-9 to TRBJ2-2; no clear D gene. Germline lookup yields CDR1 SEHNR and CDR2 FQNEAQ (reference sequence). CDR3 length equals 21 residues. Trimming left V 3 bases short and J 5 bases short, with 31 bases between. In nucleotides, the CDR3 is TGTGCCAGCAGCTTGCAAACGCCGCGGCTATGGGAAAGACGCCCTACCGGGGAGCTGTTTTTT. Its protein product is CASSLQTPRLWERRPTGELFF.

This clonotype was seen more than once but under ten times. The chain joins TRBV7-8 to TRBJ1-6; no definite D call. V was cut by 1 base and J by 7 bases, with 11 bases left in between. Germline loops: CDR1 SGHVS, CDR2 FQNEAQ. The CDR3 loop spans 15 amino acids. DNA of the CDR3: TGTGCCAGCAGCTTAGAGGGCAGTTTCAATTCACCCCTCCACTTT. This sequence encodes CASSLEGSFNSPLHF.

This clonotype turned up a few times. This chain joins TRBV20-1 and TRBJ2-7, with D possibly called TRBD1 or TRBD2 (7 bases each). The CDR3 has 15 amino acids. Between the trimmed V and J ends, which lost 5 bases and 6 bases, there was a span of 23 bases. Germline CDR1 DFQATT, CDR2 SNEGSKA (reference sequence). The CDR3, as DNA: TGCAGTGCTTCTCAGGGGGGAGGGGACGGAGGCGAGCAGTACTTC. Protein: CSASQGGGDGGEQYF.

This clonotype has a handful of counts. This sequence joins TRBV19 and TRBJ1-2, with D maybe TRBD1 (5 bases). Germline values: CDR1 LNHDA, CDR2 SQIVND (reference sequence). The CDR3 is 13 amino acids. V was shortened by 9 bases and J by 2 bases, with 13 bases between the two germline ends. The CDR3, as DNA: TGTGCCAGCGCCCAGGGACTGAACTATGGCTACACCTTC. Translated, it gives CASAQGLNYGYTF.

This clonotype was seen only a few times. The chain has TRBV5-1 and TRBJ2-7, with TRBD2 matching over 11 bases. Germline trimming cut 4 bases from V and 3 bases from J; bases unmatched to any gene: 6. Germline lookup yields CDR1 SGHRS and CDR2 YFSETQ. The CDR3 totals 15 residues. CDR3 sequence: CASSPAGLADYEQYF. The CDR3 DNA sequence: TGCGCCAGCAGCCCGGCGGGACTAGCGGACTACGAGCAGTACTTC.

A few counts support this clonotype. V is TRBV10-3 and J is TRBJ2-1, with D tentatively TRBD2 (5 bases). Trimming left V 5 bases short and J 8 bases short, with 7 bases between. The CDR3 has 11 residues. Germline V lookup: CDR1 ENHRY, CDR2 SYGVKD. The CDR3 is CAISLAHEQFF. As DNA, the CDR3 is TGTGCCATCAGTTTAGCGCATGAGCAGTTCTTC.